What follows is one T cell receptor (beta chain) and its context. The data are from a study of cytomegalovirus exposure and HLA in healthy donors. Primers for the PCR totalled 60 Vbeta and 13 Jbeta. Clones were sequenced by immunoSEQ multiplex PCR, and TCRdb holds only the in-frame ones, with some missing. In total, the table holds 150,000 to 200,000 clones. The germline gives CDR1 SGHRS, CDR2 YFSETQ. V was shortened by 0 bases and J by 0 bases, with 10 bases between the two germline ends. The CDR3 totals 15 residues. The sequence was obtained from an older woman in good health and CMV-seronegative. J is TRBJ2-7 and V is TRBV5-1; D is unclear. Sequencing was done on a sample of PBMCs. As DNA, the CDR3 is TGCGCCAGCAGCTTGGACAGTTGGAACTCCTACGAGCAGTACTTC. Residues: CASSLDSWNSYEQYF.